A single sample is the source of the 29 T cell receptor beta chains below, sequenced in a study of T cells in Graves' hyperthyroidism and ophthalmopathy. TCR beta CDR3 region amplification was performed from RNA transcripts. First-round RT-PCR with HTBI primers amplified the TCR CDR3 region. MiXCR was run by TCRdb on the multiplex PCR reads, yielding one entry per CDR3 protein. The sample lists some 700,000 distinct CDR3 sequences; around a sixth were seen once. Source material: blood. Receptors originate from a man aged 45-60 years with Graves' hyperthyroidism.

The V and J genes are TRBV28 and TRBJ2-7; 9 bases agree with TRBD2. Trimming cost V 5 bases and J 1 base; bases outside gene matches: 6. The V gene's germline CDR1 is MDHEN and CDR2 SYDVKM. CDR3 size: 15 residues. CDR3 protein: CASSLGLAYSYEQYF. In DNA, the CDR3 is TGTGCCAGCAGTCTGGGACTAGCATATTCCTACGAGCAGTACTTC.

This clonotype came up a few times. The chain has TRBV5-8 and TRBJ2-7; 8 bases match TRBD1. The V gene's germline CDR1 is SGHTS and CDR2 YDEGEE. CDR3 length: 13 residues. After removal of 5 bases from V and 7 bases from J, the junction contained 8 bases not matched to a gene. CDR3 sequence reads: CASRAGTGGEQYF. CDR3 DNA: TGTGCCAGCAGAGCAGGGACAGGTGGGGAGCAGTACTTC.

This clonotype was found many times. The DNA for the CDR3 is TGTGCCAGCAAGGAAGGTGGAAGGGATACGCAGTATTTT. This codes for CASKEGGRDTQYF. The chain links TRBV6-2 or TRBV6-3 to TRBJ2-3; D is uncertain. This CDR3 is 13 amino acids long. Deletions cut 7 bases from V and 6 bases from J, with 14 bases between. The V gene's germline CDR1 is MNHEY and CDR2 SVGEGT.

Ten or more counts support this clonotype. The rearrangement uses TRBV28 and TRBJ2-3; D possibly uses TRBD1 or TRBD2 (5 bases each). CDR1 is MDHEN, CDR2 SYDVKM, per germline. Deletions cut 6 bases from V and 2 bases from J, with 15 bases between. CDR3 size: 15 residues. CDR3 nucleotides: TGTGCCAGCAGCTCGCCGGGACGTGACACAGATACGCAGTATTTT. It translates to CASSSPGRDTDTQYF.

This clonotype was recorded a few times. The CDR3 DNA is TGTGCCAGCAGCCTGGAAAAGGCTAAGTACGCCGGGGAGCTGTTTTTT. Translating it yields CASSLEKAKYAGELFF. The chain uses TRBV5-5 and TRBJ2-2; the D is unclear. This CDR3 is 16 amino acids long. The germline gives CDR1 SGHKS, CDR2 YYEKEE (reference sequence). V lost 4 bases to trimming and J lost 6 bases, with 19 bases between them.

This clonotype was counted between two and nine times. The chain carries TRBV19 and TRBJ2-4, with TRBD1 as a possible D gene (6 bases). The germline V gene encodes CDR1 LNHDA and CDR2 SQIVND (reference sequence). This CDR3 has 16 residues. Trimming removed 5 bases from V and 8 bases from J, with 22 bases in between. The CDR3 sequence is CASSRPPVGAKDIQYF. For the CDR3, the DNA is TGTGCCAGTAGTCGCCCCCCCGTGGGGGCAAAAGACATTCAGTACTTC.

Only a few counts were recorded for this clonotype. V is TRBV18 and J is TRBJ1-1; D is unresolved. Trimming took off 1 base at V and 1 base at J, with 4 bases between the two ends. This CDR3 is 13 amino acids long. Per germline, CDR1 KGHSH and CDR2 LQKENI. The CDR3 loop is CASSPQTNTEAFF. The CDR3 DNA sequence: TGTGCCAGCTCACCACAAACGAACACTGAAGCTTTCTTT.

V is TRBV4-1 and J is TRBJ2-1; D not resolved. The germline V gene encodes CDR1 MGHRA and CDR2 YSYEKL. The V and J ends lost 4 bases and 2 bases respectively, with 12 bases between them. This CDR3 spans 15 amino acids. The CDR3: CASSPQSAPYNEQFF. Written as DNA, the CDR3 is TGCGCCAGCAGCCCCCAGTCAGCGCCCTACAATGAGCAGTTCTTC.

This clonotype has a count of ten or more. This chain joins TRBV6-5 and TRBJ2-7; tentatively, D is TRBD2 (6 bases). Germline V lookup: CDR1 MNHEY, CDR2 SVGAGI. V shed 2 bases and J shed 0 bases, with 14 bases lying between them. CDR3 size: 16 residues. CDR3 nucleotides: TGTGCCAGCAGTTACGGAGAGAGCGGGCCCTCCTACGAGCAGTACTTC. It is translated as CASSYGESGPSYEQYF.

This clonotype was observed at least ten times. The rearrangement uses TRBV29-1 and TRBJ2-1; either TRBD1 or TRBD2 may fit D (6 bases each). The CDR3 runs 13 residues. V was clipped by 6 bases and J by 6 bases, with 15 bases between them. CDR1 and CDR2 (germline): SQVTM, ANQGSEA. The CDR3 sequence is CSVDRMGGNEQFF. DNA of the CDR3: TGCAGCGTCGACAGGATGGGGGGCAATGAGCAGTTCTTC.

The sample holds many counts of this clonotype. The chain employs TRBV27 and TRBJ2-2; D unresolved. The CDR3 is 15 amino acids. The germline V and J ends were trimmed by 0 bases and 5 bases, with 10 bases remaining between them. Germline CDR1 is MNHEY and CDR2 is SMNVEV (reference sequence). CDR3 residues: CASSLSWSLTGELFF. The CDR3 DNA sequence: TGTGCCAGCAGTTTATCCTGGAGTCTAACCGGGGAGCTGTTTTTT.

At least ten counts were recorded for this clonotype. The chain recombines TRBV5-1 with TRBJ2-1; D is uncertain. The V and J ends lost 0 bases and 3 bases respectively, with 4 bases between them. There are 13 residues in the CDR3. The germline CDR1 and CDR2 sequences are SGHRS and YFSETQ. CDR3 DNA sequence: TGCGCCAGCAGCTTGGGACACTACAATGAGCAGTTCTTC. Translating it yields CASSLGHYNEQFF.

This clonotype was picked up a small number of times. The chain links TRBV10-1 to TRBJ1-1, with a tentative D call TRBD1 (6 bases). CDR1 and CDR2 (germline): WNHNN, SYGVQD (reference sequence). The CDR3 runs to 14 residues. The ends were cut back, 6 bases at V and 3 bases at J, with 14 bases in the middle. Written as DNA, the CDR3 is TGCGCCAGCAGCGGGGACACCGGGGACACTGAAGCTTTCTTT. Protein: CASSGDTGDTEAFF.

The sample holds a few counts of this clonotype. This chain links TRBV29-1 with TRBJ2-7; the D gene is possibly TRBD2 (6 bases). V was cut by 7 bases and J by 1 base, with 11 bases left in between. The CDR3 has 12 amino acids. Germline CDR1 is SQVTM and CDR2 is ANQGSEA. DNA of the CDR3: TGCAGCGCCCTGACTAGTTCCTACGAGCAGTACTTC. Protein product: CSALTSSYEQYF.

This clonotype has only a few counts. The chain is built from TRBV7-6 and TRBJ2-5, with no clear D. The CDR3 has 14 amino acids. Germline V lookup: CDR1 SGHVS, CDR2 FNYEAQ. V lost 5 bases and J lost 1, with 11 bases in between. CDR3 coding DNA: TGTGCCAGCAGCCCAACAAGGGCCCAAGAGACCCAGTACTTC. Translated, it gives CASSPTRAQETQYF.

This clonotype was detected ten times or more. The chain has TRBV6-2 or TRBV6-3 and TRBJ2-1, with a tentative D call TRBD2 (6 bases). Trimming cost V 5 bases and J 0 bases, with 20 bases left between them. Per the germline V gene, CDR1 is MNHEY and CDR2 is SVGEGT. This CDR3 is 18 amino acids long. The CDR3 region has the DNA TGTGCCAGCAGTGGTCTTGGGGACTTCTGGAGCTCCTACAATGAGCAGTTCTTC. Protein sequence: CASSGLGDFWSSYNEQFF.

The CDR3 bases are TGTGCCACCAGCGGGATAGCGGGAGACGGCACAGATACGCAGTATTTT. Translated: CATSGIAGDGTDTQYF. V gene TRBV15 combines with J gene TRBJ2-3; 9 bases are a match to TRBD2. Germline V lookup: CDR1 LNHNV, CDR2 YYDKDF (reference sequence). The V gene end was trimmed by 5 bases and the J gene end by 1 base; junction bases not matched to a gene: 7. The CDR3 sequence is 16 residues long.

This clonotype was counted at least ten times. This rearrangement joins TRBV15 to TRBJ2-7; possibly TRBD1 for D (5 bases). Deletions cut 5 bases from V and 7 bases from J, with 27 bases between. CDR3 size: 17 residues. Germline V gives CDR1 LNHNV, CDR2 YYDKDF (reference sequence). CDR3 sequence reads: CATSGIRQHKLSWEQYF. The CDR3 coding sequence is TGTGCCACCAGCGGAATAAGACAGCACAAACTTTCCTGGGAGCAGTACTTC. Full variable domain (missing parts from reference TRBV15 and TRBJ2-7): DAMVIQNPRYQVTQFGKPVTLSCSQTLNHNVMYWYQQKSSQAPKLLFHYYDKDFNNEADTPDNFQSRRPNTSFCFLDIRSPGLGDTAMYLCATSGIRQHKLSWEQYFGPGTRLTVT.

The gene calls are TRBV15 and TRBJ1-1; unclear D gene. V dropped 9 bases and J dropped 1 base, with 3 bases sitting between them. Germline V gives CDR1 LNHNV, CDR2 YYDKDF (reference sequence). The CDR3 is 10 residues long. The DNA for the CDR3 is TGTGCCACGCGGAACACTGAAGCTTTCTTT. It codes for CATRNTEAFF.

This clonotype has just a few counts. As DNA, the CDR3 is TGTGCCAGCAGCGACAGGTACACTGAAGCTTTCTTT. Its translation is CASSDRYTEAFF. The V gene is TRBV6-1, the J gene TRBJ1-1; weak D call: TRBD1 (6 bases). This CDR3 spans 12 amino acids. V was shortened by 6 bases and J by 3 bases, with 8 bases between the two germline ends. Germline CDR1 is MNHNS and CDR2 is SASEGT.

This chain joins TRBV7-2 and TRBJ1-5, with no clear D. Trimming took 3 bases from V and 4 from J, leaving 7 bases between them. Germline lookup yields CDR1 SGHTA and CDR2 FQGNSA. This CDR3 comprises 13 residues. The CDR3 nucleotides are TGTGCCAGCAGCTTTGGTAAAAATCAGCCCCAGCATTTT. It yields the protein CASSFGKNQPQHF.

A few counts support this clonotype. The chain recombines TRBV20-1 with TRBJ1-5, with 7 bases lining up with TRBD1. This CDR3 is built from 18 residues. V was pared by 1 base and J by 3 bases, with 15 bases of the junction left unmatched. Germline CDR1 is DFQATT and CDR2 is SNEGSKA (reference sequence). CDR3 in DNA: TGCAGTGCTAGAGGTCCTTTCATGTCGGGACAGCCCAATCAGCCCCAGCATTTT. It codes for CSARGPFMSGQPNQPQHF.

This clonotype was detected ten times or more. CDR3 nucleotide sequence: TGTGCCAGCAGCGTAGGATATGGCTACACCTTC. Amino acid sequence: CASSVGYGYTF. The chain carries TRBV9 and TRBJ1-2; D call uncertain. There are 11 residues in the CDR3. Trimming took 0 bases from V and 5 from J, leaving 2 bases between them. CDR1 SGDLS and CDR2 YYNGEE come from the germline V gene.

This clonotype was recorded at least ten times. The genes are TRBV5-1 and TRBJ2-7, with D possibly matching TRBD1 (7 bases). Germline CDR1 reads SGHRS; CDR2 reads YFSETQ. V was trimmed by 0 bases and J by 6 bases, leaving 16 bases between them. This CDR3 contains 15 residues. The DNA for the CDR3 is TGCGCCAGCAGCTTGGCAGGGGGGACAGATCCCGAGCAGTACTTC. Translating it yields CASSLAGGTDPEQYF.

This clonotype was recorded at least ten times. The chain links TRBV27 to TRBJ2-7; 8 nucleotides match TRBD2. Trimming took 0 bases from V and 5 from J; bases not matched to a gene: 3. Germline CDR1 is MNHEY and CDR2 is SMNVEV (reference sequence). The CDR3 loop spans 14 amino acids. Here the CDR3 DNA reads TGTGCCAGCAGTTTATCGAGACTAGCGAACGAGCAGTACTTC. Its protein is CASSLSRLANEQYF.

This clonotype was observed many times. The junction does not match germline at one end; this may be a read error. CDR3 sequence reads: CATSREGAGNTGELFF. The CDR3 region has the DNA TGTGCCACCAGCCGAGAGGGGGCAGGGAACACCGGGGAGCTGTTTTTT. The chain has TRBV15 and TRBJ2-2; 7 nucleotides match TRBD1. Germline V CDR1 and CDR2: LNHNV, YYDKDF (reference sequence). This CDR3 is 16 amino acids long.

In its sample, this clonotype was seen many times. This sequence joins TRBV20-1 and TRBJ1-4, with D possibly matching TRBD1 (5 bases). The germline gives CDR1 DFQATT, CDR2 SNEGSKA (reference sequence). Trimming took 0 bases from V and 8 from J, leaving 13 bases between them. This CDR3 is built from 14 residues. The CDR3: CSARDRGGTEKLFF. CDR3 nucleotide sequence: TGCAGTGCTAGAGATCGGGGGGGGACCGAAAAACTGTTTTTT.

As DNA, the CDR3 is TGCAGCGCAGACAGGGGGACGTACAATGAGCAGTTCTTC. Its protein product is CSADRGTYNEQFF. V usage is TRBV29-1 and J usage is TRBJ2-1; 9 nucleotides match TRBD1. Per germline, CDR1 SQVTM and CDR2 ANQGSEA. V lost 7 bases, J lost 4 bases, and 5 bases stayed unmatched. This CDR3 contains 13 residues.

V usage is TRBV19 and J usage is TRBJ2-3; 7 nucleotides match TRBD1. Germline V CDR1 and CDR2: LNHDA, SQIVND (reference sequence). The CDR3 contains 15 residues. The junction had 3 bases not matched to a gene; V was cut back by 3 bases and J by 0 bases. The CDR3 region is CASSIRDSSTDTQYF. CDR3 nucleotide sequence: TGTGCCAGTAGTATCCGGGACAGTAGCACAGATACGCAGTATTTT.